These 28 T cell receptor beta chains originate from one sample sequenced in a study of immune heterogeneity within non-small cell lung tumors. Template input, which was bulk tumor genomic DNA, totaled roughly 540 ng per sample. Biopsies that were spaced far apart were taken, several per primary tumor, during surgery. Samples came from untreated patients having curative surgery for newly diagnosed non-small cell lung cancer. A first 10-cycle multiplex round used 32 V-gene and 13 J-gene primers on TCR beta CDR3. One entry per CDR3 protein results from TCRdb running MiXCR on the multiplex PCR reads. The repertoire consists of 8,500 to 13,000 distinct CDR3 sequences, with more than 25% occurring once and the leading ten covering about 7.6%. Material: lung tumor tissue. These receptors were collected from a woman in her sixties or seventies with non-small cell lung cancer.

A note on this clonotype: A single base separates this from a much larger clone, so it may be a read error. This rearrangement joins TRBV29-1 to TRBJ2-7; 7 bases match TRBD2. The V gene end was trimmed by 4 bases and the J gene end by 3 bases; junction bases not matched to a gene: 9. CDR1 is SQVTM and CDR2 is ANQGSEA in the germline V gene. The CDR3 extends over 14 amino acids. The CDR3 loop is CSVAPVGRDYEQYF. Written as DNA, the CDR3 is TGCAGCGTTGCGCCGGTGGGGAGGGACTACGAGCAGTACTTC.

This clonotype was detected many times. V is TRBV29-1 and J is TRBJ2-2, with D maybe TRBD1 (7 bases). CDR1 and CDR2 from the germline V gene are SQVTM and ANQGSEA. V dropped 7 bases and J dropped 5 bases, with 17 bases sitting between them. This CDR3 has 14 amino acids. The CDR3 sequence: CSAGDSWLTGELFF. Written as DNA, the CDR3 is TGCAGCGCGGGGGACAGTTGGTTAACCGGGGAGCTGTTTTTT.

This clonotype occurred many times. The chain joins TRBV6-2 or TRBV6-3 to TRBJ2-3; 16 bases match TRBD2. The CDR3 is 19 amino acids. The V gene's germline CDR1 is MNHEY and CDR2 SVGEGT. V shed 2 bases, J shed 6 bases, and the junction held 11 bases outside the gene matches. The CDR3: CASSYHLGTSGRARDTQYF. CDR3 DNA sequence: TGTGCCAGCAGTTACCACCTAGGGACTAGCGGGAGGGCAAGGGATACGCAGTATTTT.

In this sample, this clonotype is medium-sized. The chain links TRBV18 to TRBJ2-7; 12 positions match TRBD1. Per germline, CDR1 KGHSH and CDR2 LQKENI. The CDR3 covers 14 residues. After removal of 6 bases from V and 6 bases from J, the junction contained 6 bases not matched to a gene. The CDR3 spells CASSSGTGGSEQYF. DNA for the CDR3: TGTGCCAGCTCCTCCGGGACAGGGGGCTCCGAGCAGTACTTC.

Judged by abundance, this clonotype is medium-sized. Here the CDR3 reads CTGPGGDTEAFF. In DNA form, the CDR3 reads TGCACGGGGCCAGGGGGAGACACTGAAGCTTTCTTT. The V gene is TRBV20-1, the J gene TRBJ1-1, with 7 nucleotides matching TRBD1. Germline-derived CDR1 and CDR2 are DFQATT and SNEGSKA (reference sequence). CDR3 length: 12 residues.

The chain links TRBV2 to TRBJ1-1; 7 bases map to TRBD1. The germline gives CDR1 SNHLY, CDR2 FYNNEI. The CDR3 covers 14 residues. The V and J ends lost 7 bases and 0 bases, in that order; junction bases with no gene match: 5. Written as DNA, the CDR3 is TGTGCCAGCAAGGGGACAGTTTTGAACACTGAAGCTTTCTTT. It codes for CASKGTVLNTEAFF. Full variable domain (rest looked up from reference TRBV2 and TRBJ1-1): EPEVTQTPSHQVTQMGQEVILRCVPISNHLYFYWYRQILGQKVEFLVSFYNNEISEKSEIFDDQFSVERPDGSNFTLKIRSTKLEDSAMYFCASKGTVLNTEAFFGQGTRLTVV.

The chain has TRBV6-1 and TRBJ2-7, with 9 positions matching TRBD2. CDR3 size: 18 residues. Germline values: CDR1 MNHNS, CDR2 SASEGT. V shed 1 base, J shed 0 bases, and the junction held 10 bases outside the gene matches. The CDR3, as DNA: TGTGCCAGCAGTGAAGACCATTGGGCTAGCGGGATCTCCTACGAGCAGTACTTC. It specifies CASSEDHWASGISYEQYF.

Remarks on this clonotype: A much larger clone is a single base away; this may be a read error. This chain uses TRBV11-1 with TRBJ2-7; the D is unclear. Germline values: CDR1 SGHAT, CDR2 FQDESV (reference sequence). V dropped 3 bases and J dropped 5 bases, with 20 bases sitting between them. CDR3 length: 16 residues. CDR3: CASSFLIVGILNEQYF. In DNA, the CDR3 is TGTGCCAGCAGCTTCCTTATAGTGGGAATACTCAACGAGCAGTACTTC.

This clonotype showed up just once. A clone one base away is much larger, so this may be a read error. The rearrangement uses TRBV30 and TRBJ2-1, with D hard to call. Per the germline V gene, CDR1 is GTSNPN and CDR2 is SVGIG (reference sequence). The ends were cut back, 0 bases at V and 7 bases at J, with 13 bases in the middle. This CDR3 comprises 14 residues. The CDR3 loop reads CAWSVWELTNEQFF. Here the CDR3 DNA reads TGTGCCTGGAGTGTATGGGAACTAACAAATGAGCAGTTCTTC.

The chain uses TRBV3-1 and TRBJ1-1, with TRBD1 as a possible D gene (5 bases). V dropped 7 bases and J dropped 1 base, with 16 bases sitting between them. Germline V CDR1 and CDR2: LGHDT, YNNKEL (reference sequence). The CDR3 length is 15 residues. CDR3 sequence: CASTPNLRGNTEAFF. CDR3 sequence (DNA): TGTGCCAGCACCCCAAACCTAAGGGGGAACACTGAAGCTTTCTTT.

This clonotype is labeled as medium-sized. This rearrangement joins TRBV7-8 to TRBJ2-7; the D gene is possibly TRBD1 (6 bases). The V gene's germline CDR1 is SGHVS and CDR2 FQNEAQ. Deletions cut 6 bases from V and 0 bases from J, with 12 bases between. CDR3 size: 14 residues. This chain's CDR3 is CASRRTADSYEQYF. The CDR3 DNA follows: TGTGCCAGCAGGCGGACAGCGGACTCCTACGAGCAGTACTTC.

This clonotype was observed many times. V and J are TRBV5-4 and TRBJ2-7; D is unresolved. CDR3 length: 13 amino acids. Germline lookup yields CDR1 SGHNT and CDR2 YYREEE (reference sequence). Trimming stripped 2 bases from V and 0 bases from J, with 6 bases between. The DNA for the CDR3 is TGTGCCAGCAGCTTATACAGCTCCTACGAGCAGTACTTC. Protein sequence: CASSLYSSYEQYF.

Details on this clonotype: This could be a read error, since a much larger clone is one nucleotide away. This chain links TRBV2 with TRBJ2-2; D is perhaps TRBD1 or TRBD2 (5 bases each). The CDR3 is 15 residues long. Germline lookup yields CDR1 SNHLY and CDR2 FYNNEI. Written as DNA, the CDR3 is TGTGCCAGCAGGGCCAGGGACCTGAACACCTGGGAGCTGTTTTTT. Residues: CASRARDLNTWELFF.

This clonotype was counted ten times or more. In nucleotides, the CDR3 is TGTGCCAGCAGCACAGGGGCCTACGAGCAGTACTTC. Amino acids: CASSTGAYEQYF. The V call is TRBV3-1, the J call TRBJ2-7; TRBD1 agrees at 7 bases. The CDR3 is made up of 12 amino acids. V dropped 5 bases and J dropped 2; count of bases not matched to a gene: 0. Germline CDR1 LGHDT, CDR2 YNNKEL (reference sequence).

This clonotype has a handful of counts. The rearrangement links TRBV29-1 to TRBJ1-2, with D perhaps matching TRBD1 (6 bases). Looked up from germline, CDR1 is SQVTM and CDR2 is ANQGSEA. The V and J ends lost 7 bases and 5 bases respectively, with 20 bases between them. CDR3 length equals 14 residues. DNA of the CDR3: TGCAGCGCCGACGGGGGCGCCGGGGGGTATGGCTACACCTTC. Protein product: CSADGGAGGYGYTF.

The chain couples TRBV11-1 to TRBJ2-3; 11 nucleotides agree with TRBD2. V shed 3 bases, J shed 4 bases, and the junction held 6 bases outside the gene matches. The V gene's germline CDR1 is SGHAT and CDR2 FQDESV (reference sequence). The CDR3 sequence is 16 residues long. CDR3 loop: CASSLTSGKAADTQYF. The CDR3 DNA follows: TGTGCCAGCAGCTTGACTAGCGGGAAGGCGGCAGATACGCAGTATTTT.

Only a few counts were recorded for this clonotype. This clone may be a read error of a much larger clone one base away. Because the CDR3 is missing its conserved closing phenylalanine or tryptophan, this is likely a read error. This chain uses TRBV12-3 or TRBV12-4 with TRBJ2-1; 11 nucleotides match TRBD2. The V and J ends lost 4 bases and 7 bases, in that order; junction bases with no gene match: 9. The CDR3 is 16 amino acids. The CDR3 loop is CASSSRASGRKNEQFL. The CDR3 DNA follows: TGTGCCAGCAGTTCCCGGGCTAGCGGGAGGAAAAATGAGCAGTTCCTC.

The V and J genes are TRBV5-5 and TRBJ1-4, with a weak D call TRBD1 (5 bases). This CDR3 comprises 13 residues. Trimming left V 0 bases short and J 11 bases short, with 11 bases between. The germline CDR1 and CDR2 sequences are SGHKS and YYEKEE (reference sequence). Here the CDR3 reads CASSLVAGRKLFF. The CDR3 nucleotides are TGTGCCAGCAGCTTGGTGGCAGGGCGGAAACTGTTTTTT.

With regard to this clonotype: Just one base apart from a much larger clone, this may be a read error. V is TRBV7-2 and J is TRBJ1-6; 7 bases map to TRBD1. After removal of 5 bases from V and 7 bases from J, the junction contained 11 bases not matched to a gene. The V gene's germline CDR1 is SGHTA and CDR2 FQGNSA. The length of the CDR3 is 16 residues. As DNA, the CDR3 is TGTGCCAGCAGCGCCTACAGGGGCTCGGGGAATTCACCCCTCCACTTT. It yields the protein CASSAYRGSGNSPLHF.

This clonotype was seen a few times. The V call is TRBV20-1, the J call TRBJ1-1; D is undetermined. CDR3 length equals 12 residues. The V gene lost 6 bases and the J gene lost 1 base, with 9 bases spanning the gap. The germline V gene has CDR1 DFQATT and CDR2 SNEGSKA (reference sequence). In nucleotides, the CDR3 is TGCAGTGCCTACACAGCGAACACTGAAGCTTTCTTT. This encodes CSAYTANTEAFF.

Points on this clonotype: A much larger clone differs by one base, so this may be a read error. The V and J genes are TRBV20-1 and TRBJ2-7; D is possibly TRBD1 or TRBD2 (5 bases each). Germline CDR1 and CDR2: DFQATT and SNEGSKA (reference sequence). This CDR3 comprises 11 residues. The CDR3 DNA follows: TGCGGGGGAGCACTCGGCTACGAGCAGTACTTC. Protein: CGGALGYEQYF.

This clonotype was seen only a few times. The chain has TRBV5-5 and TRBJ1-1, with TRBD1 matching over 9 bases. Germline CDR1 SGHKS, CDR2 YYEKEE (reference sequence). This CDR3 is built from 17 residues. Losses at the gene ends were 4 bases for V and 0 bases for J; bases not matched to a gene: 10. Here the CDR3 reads CASSIRGTGLMNTEAFF. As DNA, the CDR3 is TGTGCCAGCAGCATCCGGGGGACAGGGCTTATGAACACTGAAGCTTTCTTT.

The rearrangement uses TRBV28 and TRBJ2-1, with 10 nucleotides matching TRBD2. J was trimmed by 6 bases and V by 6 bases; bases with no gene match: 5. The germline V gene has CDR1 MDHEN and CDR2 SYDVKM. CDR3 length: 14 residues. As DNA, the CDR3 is TGTGCCAGCAGCCTTCCTAGCGGGAGCAATGAGCAGTTCTTC. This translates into CASSLPSGSNEQFF.

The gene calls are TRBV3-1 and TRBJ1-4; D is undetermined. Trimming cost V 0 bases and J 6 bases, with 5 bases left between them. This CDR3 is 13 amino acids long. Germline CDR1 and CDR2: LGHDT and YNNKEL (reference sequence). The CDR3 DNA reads TGTGCCAGCAGCCAAGATCTGGATGAAAAACTGTTTTTT. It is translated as CASSQDLDEKLFF.

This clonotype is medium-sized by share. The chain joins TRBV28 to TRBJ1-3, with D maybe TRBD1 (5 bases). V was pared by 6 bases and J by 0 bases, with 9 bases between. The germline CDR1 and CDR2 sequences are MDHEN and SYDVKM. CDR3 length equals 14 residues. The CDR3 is CASRGAFSGNTIYF. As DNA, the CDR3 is TGTGCCAGCAGAGGGGCCTTCTCTGGAAACACCATATATTTT.

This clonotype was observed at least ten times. This CDR3 is CSAHSGSNQPQHF. DNA of the CDR3: TGCAGTGCTCATTCAGGGAGCAATCAGCCCCAGCATTTT. The V and J genes are TRBV20-1 and TRBJ1-5, with D possibly being TRBD1 (5 bases). Germline V lookup: CDR1 DFQATT, CDR2 SNEGSKA (reference sequence). The CDR3 spans 13 residues. The V end was cut by 5 bases, the J end by 1 base, with 9 bases between.

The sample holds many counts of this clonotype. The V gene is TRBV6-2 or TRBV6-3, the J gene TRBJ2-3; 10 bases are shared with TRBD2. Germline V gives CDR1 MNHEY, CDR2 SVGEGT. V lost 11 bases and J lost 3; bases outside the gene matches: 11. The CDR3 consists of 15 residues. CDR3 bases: TGTGCCGCCAGCATAACAGCGGGAGGGACAGATACGCAGTATTTT. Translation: CAASITAGGTDTQYF.

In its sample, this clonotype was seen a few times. CDR3 bases: TGCAGCGTTGAACGTCGGAGCTCTGGAAACACCATATATTTT. Protein sequence: CSVERRSSGNTIYF. The chain recombines TRBV29-1 with TRBJ1-3; no clear D gene. This CDR3 region has 14 residues. Germline V gene lookup returns CDR1 SQVTM and CDR2 ANQGSEA. V dropped 2 bases and J dropped 0 bases, with 8 bases sitting between them.